Each of the 27 T cell receptor beta chains below was sequenced from the same sample in a study of blood T cell repertoires in COVID-19. This table comes from immunoSEQ multiplex PCR, and its TCRdb copy is limited to in-frame clones, with some not included. Of 390,000 or so clones in the sample, 80% to 85% were seen once. The source material was PBMCs or T cells enriched from blood (not recorded which). These receptors originate from a woman in her forties or fifties who had recovered from COVID-19.

The chain combines TRBV19 with TRBJ1-1; D gene unclear. The length of the CDR3 is 14 residues. Trimming removed 1 base from V and 1 base from J, with 7 bases in between. CDR1 is LNHDA, CDR2 SQIVND, per germline (reference sequence). The CDR3 DNA is TGTGCCAGTAGTATAGGCAACAAGAACACTGAAGCTTTCTTT. Amino acids: CASSIGNKNTEAFF.

J is TRBJ1-1 and V is TRBV6-5, with D perhaps TRBD1 (5 bases). Trimming removed 1 base at V and 4 bases at J, with 13 bases between. CDR1 MNHEY and CDR2 SVGAGI come from the germline V gene. The CDR3 has 15 residues. The CDR3: CASSYFGGASTEAFF. As DNA, the CDR3 is TGTGCCAGCAGTTACTTTGGAGGGGCAAGCACTGAAGCTTTCTTT.

The J gene is TRBJ2-3, the V gene TRBV3-1 (or the pseudogene TRBV3-2), with a weak D call TRBD1 (5 bases). Germline values: CDR1 LGHDT, CDR2 YNNKEL (reference sequence). The V gene lost 2 bases and the J gene lost 4 bases, with 19 bases spanning the gap. There are 17 residues in the CDR3. The CDR3 loop reads CASSQYGKARAADTQYF. Here the CDR3 DNA reads TGTGCCAGCAGCCAATATGGCAAGGCCAGGGCGGCAGATACGCAGTATTTT.

This chain links TRBV6-1 with TRBJ1-1, with D possibly being TRBD1 (6 bases). The germline V gene encodes CDR1 MNHNS and CDR2 SASEGT. This CDR3 is built from 12 residues. V dropped 4 bases and J dropped 6 bases, with 9 bases sitting between them. CDR3 coding DNA: TGTGCCAGCAGTGCACAGGGATCTGAAGCTTTCTTT. Translation: CASSAQGSEAFF.

The rearrangement links TRBV19 to TRBJ2-5; D is ambiguous. Germline V CDR1 and CDR2: LNHDA, SQIVND (reference sequence). CDR3 length equals 11 residues. V shed 3 bases and J shed 5 bases, with 4 bases lying between them. CDR3 sequence reads: CASSIEETQYF. The CDR3, as DNA: TGTGCCAGTAGTATCGAGGAGACCCAGTACTTC.

Comments on this clone: At the DNA level, this CDR3 is encoded by other sequences in the same sample as well. The chain uses TRBV19 and TRBJ2-1, with D unresolved. This CDR3 contains 11 residues. V shed 5 bases and J shed 6 bases, with 5 bases lying between them. Looked up from germline, CDR1 is LNHDA and CDR2 is SQIVND (reference sequence). CDR3 DNA: TGTGCCAGTAGTTGGGCCAATGAGCAGTTCTTC. Its protein product is CASSWANEQFF. The entire variable domain, with the rest obtained from reference TRBV19 and TRBJ2-1, is as follows: DGGITQSPKYLFRKEGQNVTLSCEQNLNHDAMYWYRQDPGQGLRLIYYSQIVNDFQKGDIAEGYSVSREKKESFPLTVTSAQKNPTAFYLCASSWANEQFFGPGTRLTVL.

The genes are TRBV2 and TRBJ1-1; 10 bases are shared with TRBD1. With V trimmed by 6 bases and J by 6 bases, 25 bases remained unmatched. Germline values: CDR1 SNHLY, CDR2 FYNNEI. The CDR3 is made up of 20 amino acids. The CDR3 DNA reads as TGTGCCAGCAGCGGGGCCGGGACAGGGGATTTTTTTTTCGATTTTCCTGAAGCTTTCTTT. Protein: CASSGAGTGDFFFDFPEAFF.

This chain connects TRBV9 to TRBJ2-1; tentatively, D is TRBD1 (5 bases). The germline CDR1 and CDR2 sequences are SGDLS and YYNGEE. The V end was cut by 4 bases, the J end by 5 bases, with 19 bases between. The CDR3 contains 16 residues. The CDR3 spells CASSKGADSDHNEQFF. Written as DNA, the CDR3 is TGTGCCAGCAGCAAAGGGGCCGACAGCGATCACAATGAGCAGTTCTTC.

This clone was seen more than once but under ten times. This chain connects TRBV11-3 to TRBJ1-3, with unresolved D. The CDR3 contains 16 residues. V was cut by 4 bases and J by 0 bases, with 13 bases left in between. Per germline, CDR1 SGHNT and CDR2 YENEEA. The CDR3 DNA is TGTGCCAGCAGCTCAGCCGACTCAAGCTCTGGAAACACCATATATTTT. Translation gives CASSSADSSSGNTIYF.

The chain uses TRBV7-2 and TRBJ1-2; D not resolved. Germline CDR1 reads SGHTA; CDR2 reads FQGNSA. V lost 6 bases, J lost 9 bases, and 17 bases lay in between. The CDR3 covers 13 residues. In DNA, the CDR3 is TGTGCCAGCAGGATCGGCGGAGCGGGTAGCTACACCTTC. Amino acid sequence: CASRIGGAGSYTF. Drawing the rest from reference TRBV7-2 and TRBJ1-2, the complete variable domain is GAGVSQSPSNKVTEKGKDVELRCDPISGHTALYWYRQSLGQGLEFLIYFQGNSAPDKSGLPSDRFSAERTGGSVSTLTIQRTQQEDSAVYLCASRIGGAGSYTFGSGTRLTVV.

This clone occurred a few times. V usage is TRBV29-1 and J usage is TRBJ1-5; D is possibly TRBD1 (6 bases). CDR1 is SQVTM, CDR2 ANQGSEA, per germline. V was pared by 4 bases and J by 0 bases, with 10 bases between. This CDR3 spans 14 amino acids. The CDR3 loop reads CSVGGHSSNQPQHF. The CDR3 nucleotides read TGCAGCGTTGGGGGACACAGTAGCAATCAGCCCCAGCATTTT. The variable domain in full, completed from reference TRBV29-1 and TRBJ1-5, reads SAVISQKPSRDICQRGTSLTIQCQVDSQVTMMFWYRQQPGQSLTLIATANQGSEATYESGFVIDKFPISRPNLTFSTLTVSNMSPEDSSIYLCSVGGHSSNQPQHFGDGTRLSIL.

The V call is TRBV21-1, the J call TRBJ2-7; the listed D gene, TRBD1, was not tested against the DNA. TRBV21-1 is termed a pseudogene. The CDR3 loop spans 14 amino acids. The CDR3, as DNA: TGTGCCAGCAGCCGCACAGGGGGCAGGCACGAGCAGTACTTC. It specifies CASSRTGGRHEQYF.

There are a few counts of this clone. V gene TRBV4-1 combines with J gene TRBJ2-1; TRBD2 matches at 8 bases. Looked up from germline, CDR1 is MGHRA and CDR2 is YSYEKL. This CDR3 comprises 16 residues. The trim removed 4 bases at V and 0 bases at J, leaving 5 bases unmatched. The CDR3 protein is CASSLLGTSSYNEQFF. The CDR3 DNA reads as TGCGCCAGCAGCCTCCTCGGGACTAGCTCCTACAATGAGCAGTTCTTC.

The chain has TRBV4-1 and TRBJ1-2, with 8 bases lining up with TRBD1. After removal of 4 bases from V and 4 bases from J, the junction contained 14 bases not matched to a gene. The germline V gene has CDR1 MGHRA and CDR2 YSYEKL. The CDR3 totals 17 residues. The CDR3 region has the DNA TGCGCCAGCAGCCTGACGCACGGGGCAGGGGGCGCCTATGGCTACACCTTC. It yields the protein CASSLTHGAGGAYGYTF.

The chain links TRBV5-4 to TRBJ2-1, with 9 bases aligning to TRBD2. The ends lost 5 bases at V and 1 base at J; junction bases unmatched: 7. This CDR3 has 16 amino acids. Germline CDR1 and CDR2: SGHNT and YYREEE (reference sequence). Here the CDR3 DNA reads TGTGCCAGCAGTCATTCGAGCGGGGGGTCCTACAATGAGCAGTTCTTC. Translation gives CASSHSSGGSYNEQFF.

This CDR3 is CAWSPGQSANEKLFF. The CDR3 DNA reads TGTGCCTGGAGTCCAGGACAGAGCGCTAATGAAAAACTGTTTTTT. This sequence joins TRBV30 and TRBJ1-4; a weak D match, TRBD1 (6 bases). The germline gives CDR1 GTSNPN, CDR2 SVGIG (reference sequence). Trimming stripped 2 bases from V and 3 bases from J, with 13 bases between. CDR3 size: 15 residues.

The CDR3 reads CASSYAPVSYNEQFF. CDR3 nucleotides: TGTGCCAGCAGTTACGCGCCGGTCTCCTACAATGAGCAGTTCTTC. The gene calls are TRBV6-2 or TRBV6-3 and TRBJ2-1; no clear D. Trimming pared 2 bases from V and 0 bases from J, leaving 8 bases between. The CDR3 loop spans 15 amino acids. Germline V gene data show CDR1 as MNHEY and CDR2 as SVGEGT.

In this sample, this clone turned up once. The chain carries TRBV11-3 and TRBJ1-2; D may be TRBD1 (5 bases). V lost 1 base, J lost 6 bases, and 6 bases lay in between. This CDR3 has 12 amino acids. The germline V gene has CDR1 SGHNT and CDR2 YENEEA. The CDR3 sequence is CASSLGGDGYTF. Here the CDR3 DNA reads TGTGCCAGCAGCTTAGGGGGGGATGGCTACACCTTC.

This sequence joins TRBV14 and TRBJ2-3; D is ambiguous. Germline CDR1 reads SGHDN; CDR2 reads FVKESK. There are 13 residues in the CDR3. V lost 2 bases and J lost 4, with 7 bases in between. The CDR3 sequence: CASSQSPADTQYF. CDR3 bases: TGTGCCAGCAGCCAAAGCCCCGCAGATACGCAGTATTTT.

V usage is TRBV6-5 and J usage is TRBJ1-2; 8 positions match TRBD1. Germline CDR1 is MNHEY and CDR2 is SVGAGI. V gave up 1 base and J gave up 8 bases; unmatched junction bases: 3. This CDR3 spans 13 amino acids. CDR3 region: CASSYFRGRGYTF. The CDR3 coding sequence is TGTGCCAGCAGTTACTTCAGGGGGCGAGGCTACACCTTC.

This chain joins TRBV7-2 and TRBJ2-5, with TRBD2 identical over 12 bases. V shed 1 base and J 5 bases; nucleotides not matched to a gene: 11. The CDR3 runs 18 residues. Germline V gives CDR1 SGHTA, CDR2 FQGNSA. DNA for the CDR3: TGTGCCAGCAGCTTAGTAGCTAGCGGGGGGGCTGTGGCGGAGACCCAGTACTTC. Its protein product is CASSLVASGGAVAETQYF.

V is TRBV18 and J is TRBJ2-7, with D possibly matching TRBD2 (6 bases). Looked up from germline, CDR1 is KGHSH and CDR2 is LQKENI. The CDR3 has 14 residues. Trimming left V 1 base short and J 2 bases short, with 9 bases between. The chain's CDR3 is CASSPRGGTYEQYF. The CDR3 DNA reads TGTGCCAGCTCACCACGGGGAGGCACCTACGAGCAGTACTTC.

V gene TRBV12-3 or TRBV12-4 combines with J gene TRBJ1-1, with 7 positions matching TRBD1. The CDR3 runs 11 residues. After removal of 6 bases from V and 10 bases from J, the junction contained 5 bases not matched to a gene. DNA for the CDR3: TGTGCCAGCAGCCCAGACAGGGTAGCTTTCTTT. Its protein is CASSPDRVAFF.

J is TRBJ2-2 and V is TRBV5-5; D is undetermined. The V gene lost 2 bases and the J gene lost 4 bases, with 9 bases spanning the gap. The CDR3 is 14 amino acids. Germline values: CDR1 SGHKS, CDR2 YYEKEE (reference sequence). CDR3 DNA sequence: TGTGCCAGCAGCTTTGCACAGAGCACCGGGGAGCTGTTTTTT. Translating it yields CASSFAQSTGELFF.

The chain links TRBV4-1 to TRBJ1-2, with 8 bases identical to TRBD1. CDR1 and CDR2 from the germline V gene are MGHRA and YSYEKL. Trimming at V came to 4 bases and at J to 1 base, leaving 11 bases not matched to a gene. This CDR3 region has 17 residues. The CDR3 here is CASSPLGETGVNYGYTF. Here the CDR3 DNA reads TGCGCCAGCAGCCCCCTCGGAGAGACAGGGGTTAACTATGGCTACACCTTC.

In DNA, the CDR3 is TGTGCCAGCAGGACAGGGGTAAACACTGAAGCTTTCTTT. Translation: CASRTGVNTEAFF. The chain uses TRBV5-6 and TRBJ1-1; 8 bases map to TRBD1. CDR3 length: 13 residues. The V and J ends lost 5 bases and 2 bases, in that order; junction bases with no gene match: 2. CDR1 SGHDT and CDR2 YYEEEE come from the germline V gene.

This clone occurred a few times. The chain couples TRBV6-5 to TRBJ1-1; D unresolved. CDR3 size: 13 residues. Trimming left V 5 bases short and J 0 bases short, with 7 bases between. Germline CDR1 reads MNHEY; CDR2 reads SVGAGI. Written as DNA, the CDR3 is TGTGCCAGCAGTAGAGGGATGAACACTGAAGCTTTCTTT. This sequence encodes CASSRGMNTEAFF.